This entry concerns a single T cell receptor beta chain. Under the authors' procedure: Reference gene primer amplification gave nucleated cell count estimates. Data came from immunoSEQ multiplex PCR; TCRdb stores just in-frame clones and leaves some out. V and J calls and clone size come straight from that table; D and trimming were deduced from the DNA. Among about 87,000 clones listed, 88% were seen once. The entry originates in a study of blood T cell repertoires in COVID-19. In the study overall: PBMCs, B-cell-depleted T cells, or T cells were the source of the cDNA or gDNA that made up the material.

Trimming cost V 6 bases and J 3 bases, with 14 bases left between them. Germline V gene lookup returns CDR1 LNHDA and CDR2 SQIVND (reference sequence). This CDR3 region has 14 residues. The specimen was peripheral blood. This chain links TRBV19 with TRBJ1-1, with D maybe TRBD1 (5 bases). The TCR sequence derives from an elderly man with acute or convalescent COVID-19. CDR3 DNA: TGTGCCAGTAGGCCCCCCGGACACTACACTGAAGCTTTCTTT. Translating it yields CASRPPGHYTEAFF.